What follows is one T cell receptor (beta chain) and its context. Its antigen is not identified. The data were obtained in a study of cytomegalovirus exposure and HLA in healthy donors. Study-level findings and limits: Later analysis found that TCR beta chains associated with HLA were more clonally expanded than other, equally common chains. Most likely, a cluster of highly shared sequence variants arose as a sequencing artifact. Another analysis was done later, and it associated roughly 15,000 TCR beta sequences with HLA alleles at 0.05 false discovery rate. TCR beta sequences reportedly predicted most subjects' HLA-A and HLA-B alleles accurately.

Vbeta (60) and Jbeta (13) primers were used in the PCR. Produced via immunoSEQ multiplex PCR; TCRdb's table is partial and in-frame only. The sample records some 150,000 clones, around 74% being singletons. The V gene end was trimmed by 2 bases and the J gene end by 12 bases; junction bases not matched to a gene: 11. There are 16 residues in the CDR3. Germline-derived CDR1 and CDR2 are SGHKS and YYEKEE (reference sequence). The sequence came from a female donor in good health and CMV-seronegative. Sequencing was performed on PBMCs. The V and J genes are TRBV5-5 and TRBJ1-6; 10 nucleotides line up with TRBD1. The DNA for the CDR3 is TGTGCCAGCAGCTTCCGACAGGGGGCAAGGTTTGTACCCCTCCACTTT. Translated, it gives CASSFRQGARFVPLHF.